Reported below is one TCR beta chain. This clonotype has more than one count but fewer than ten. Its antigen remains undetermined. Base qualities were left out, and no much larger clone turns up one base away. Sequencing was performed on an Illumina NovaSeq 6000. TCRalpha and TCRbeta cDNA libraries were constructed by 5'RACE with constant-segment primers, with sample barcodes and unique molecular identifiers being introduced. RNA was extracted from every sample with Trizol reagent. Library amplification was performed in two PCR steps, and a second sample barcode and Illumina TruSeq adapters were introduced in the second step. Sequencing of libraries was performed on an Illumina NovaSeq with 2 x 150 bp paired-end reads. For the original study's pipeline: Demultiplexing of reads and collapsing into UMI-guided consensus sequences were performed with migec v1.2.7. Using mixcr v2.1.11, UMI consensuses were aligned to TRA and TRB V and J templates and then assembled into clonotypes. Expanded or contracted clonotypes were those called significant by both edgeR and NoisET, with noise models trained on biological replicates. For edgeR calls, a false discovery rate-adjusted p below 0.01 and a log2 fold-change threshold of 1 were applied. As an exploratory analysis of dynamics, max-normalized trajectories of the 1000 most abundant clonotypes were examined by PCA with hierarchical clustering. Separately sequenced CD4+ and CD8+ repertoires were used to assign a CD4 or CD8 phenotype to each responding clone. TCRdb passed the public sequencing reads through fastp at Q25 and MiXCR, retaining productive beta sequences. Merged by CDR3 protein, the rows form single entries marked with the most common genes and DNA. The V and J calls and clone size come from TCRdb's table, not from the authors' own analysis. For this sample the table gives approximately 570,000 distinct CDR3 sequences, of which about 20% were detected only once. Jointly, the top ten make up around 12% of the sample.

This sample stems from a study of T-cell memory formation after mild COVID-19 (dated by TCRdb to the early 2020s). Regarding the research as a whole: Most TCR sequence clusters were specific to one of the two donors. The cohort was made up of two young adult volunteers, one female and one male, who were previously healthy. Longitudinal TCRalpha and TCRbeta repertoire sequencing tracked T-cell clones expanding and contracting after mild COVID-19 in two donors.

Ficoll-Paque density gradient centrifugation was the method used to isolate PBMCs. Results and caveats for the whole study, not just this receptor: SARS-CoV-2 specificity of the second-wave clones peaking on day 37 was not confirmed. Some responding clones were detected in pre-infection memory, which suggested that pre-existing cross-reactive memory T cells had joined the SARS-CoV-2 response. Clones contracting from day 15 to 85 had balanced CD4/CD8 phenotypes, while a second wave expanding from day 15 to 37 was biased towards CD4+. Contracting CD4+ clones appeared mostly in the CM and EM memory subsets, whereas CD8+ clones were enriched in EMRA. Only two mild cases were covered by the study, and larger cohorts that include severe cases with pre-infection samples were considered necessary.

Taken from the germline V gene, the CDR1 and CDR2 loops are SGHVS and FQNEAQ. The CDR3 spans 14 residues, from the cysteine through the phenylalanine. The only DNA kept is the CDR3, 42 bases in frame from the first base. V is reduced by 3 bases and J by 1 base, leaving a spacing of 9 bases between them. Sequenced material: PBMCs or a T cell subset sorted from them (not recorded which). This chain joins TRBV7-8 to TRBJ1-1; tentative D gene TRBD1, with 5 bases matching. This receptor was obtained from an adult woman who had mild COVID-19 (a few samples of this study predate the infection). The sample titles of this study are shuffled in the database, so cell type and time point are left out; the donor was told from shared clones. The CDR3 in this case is CASSFQTGNTEAFF. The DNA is TGTGCCAGCAGCTTCCAAACAGGGAACACTGAAGCTTTCTTT.